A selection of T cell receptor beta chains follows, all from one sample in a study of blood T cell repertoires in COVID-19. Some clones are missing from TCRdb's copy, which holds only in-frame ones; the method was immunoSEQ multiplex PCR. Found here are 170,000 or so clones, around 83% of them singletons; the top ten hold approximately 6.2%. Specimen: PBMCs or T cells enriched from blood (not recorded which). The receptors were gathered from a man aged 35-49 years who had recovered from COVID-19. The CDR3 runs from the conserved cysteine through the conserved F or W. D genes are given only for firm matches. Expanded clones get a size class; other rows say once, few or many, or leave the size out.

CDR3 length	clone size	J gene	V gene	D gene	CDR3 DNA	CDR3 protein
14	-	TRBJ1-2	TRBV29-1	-	TGCAGCGTTGCCCCACGTGTGGGGGCAATGGGCTACACCTTC	CSVAPRVGAMGYTF
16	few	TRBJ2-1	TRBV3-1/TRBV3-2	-	TGTGCCAGCAGCCAAGATGTATTCGGGGTCTACAATGAGCAGTTCTTC	CASSQDVFGVYNEQFF
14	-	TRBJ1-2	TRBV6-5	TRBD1	TGTGCCAGCAGATCAGGGGGGACAGGGGGCTTTGACACCTTC	CASRSGGTGGFDTF
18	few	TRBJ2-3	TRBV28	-	TGTGCCAGCAGTGCTTTAGGGGTAATGGGTACGAGCACAGATACGCAGTATTTT	CASSALGVMGTSTDTQYF
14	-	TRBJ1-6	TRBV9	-	TGTGCCAGCAGCGCGGACAGCCAGAATTCACCCCTCCACTTT	CASSADSQNSPLHF
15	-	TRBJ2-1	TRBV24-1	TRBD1	TGTGCCACCCAGTGGACCGGGACAGCCCACAATGAGCAGTTCTTC	CATQWTGTAHNEQFF
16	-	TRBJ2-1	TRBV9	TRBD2	TGTGCCAGCAGCGTTCTAGCGGGAGGAAGAACGAATGAGCAGTTCTTC	CASSVLAGGRTNEQFF
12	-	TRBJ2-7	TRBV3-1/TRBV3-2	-	TGTGCCAGCAGCCAAGACAGGGGCGAGCAGTACTTC	CASSQDRGEQYF
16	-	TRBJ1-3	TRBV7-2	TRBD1	TGTGCCAGCAGCCCCGGGGGACAGGTTCTTGGAAACACCATATATTTT	CASSPGGQVLGNTIYF
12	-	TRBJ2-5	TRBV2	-	TGTGCCAGCAGTGAAGGCACTGAGACCCAGTACTTC	CASSEGTETQYF
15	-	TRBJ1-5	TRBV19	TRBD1	TGTGCCAGTAGTACCAGGACAGGGGGCTCCCAGCCCCAGCATTTT	CASSTRTGGSQPQHF
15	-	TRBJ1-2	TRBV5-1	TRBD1	TGCGCCAGCAGCTGGGGACAGGACTCAAACTATGGCTACACCTTC	CASSWGQDSNYGYTF
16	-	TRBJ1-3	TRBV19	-	TGTGCCAGTAGTATTTACGTCGACAGCTTTGGAAACACCATATATTTT	CASSIYVDSFGNTIYF
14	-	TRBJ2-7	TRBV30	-	TGTGCCTGGAGTAAAAGCAGGGGCTACTACGAGCAGTACTTC	CAWSKSRGYYEQYF
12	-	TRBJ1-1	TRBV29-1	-	TGCAGCGTGCCAGGGTTCCGGTCTGAAGCTTTCTTT	CSVPGFRSEAFF
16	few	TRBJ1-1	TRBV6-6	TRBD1	TGTGCCAGCAGCAGGGACAGGGGGTCCAAGAACACTGAAGCTTTCTTT	CASSRDRGSKNTEAFF
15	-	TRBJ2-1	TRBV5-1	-	TGCGCCAGCAGGACAACAGGAAGTTCCTACAATGAGCAGTTCTTC	CASRTTGSSYNEQFF
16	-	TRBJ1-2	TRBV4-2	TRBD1	TGTGCCAGCAGCCAAGACCGGGACAGGCTCTACTATGGCTACACCTTC	CASSQDRDRLYYGYTF
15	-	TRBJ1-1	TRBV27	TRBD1	TGTGCCAGCAGCCGACAGGGGAAGGGGAGCGCTGAAGCTTTCTTT	CASSRQGKGSAEAFF
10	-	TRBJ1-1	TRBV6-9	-	TGTGCCAGCAGTTCTAATGAAGCTTTCTTT	CASSSNEAFF
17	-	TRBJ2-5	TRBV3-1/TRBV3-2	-	TGTGCCAGCAGCCAAGTGCCTCTAAGTCACCTTCAAGAGACCCAGTACTTC	CASSQVPLSHLQETQYF
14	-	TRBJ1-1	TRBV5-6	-	TGTGCCAGCAGCTGGGGACAAGTGAACACTGAAGCTTTCTTT	CASSWGQVNTEAFF
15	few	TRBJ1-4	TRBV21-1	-	TGTGCCAGCAGCACGATCCGGGACAGGGGGGAAAAACTGTTTTTT	CASSTIRDRGEKLFF
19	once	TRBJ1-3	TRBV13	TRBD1	TGTGCCAGCAGCCTAGCTTTGGAGCAGGGGGCCCATGGTGGAAACACCATATATTTT	CASSLALEQGAHGGNTIYF
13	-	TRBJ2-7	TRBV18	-	TGTGCCAGCTCACCATTGGCGGACTACGAGCAGTACTTC	CASSPLADYEQYF
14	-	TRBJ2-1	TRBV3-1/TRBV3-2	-	TGTGCCAGCACTCCCGCCGGGGACTACAATGAGCAGTTCTTC	CASTPAGDYNEQFF
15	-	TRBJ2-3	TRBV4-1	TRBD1	TGCGCCAGCACCCTACGACAGGGAAGCACAGATACGCAGTATTTT	CASTLRQGSTDTQYF
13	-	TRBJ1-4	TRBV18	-	TGTGCCAGCGCGGACATAACTAATGAAAAACTGTTTTTT	CASADITNEKLFF
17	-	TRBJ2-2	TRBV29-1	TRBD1	TGCAGCGGACAAAGTCCGGGACAGGGGGCGCAGGGCGGGGAGCTGTTTTTT	CSGQSPGQGAQGGELFF
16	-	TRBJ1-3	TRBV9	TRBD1	TGTGCCAGCAGCGCAGAAAGACAGGGCTCTGGAAACACCATATATTTT	CASSAERQGSGNTIYF
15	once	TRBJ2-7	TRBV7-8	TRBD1	TGTGCCAGCAGCTTAGAACAGGGGGCGGGCTACGAGCAGTACTTC	CASSLEQGAGYEQYF
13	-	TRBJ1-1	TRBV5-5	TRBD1	TGTGCCAGCAGCTTGGATCTGGGACAGGGAGCTTTCTTT	CASSLDLGQGAFF